These T cell receptor beta chains were read from a single sample in a study of cytomegalovirus exposure and HLA in healthy donors. Assay used: immunoSEQ multiplex PCR; TCRdb lists only in-frame clones, some missing. The repertoire holds roughly 230,000 clones, with 78% as singletons. The sample was PBMCs. Every receptor here comes from a boy aged 5-17 years in good health and CMV-seronegative. Each CDR3 is given with its conserved first and last residue. Fields, in order: D gene, V gene, J gene, clone size, CDR3 DNA, CDR3 protein. The D gene is left open where the match is weak. The size of a clone is reported for some rows only, either as once, few or many, or as a class for expanded clones.

>-|TRBV5-8|TRBJ2-7|once
TGTGCCAGCAGCTTCCTCTACGAGCAGTACTTC
CASSFLYEQYF
>-|TRBV6-5|TRBJ2-7|-
TGTGCCAGCACCCGCGGGTACGAGCAGTACTTC
CASTRGYEQYF
>TRBD1|TRBV5-1|TRBJ2-7|-
TGCGCCAGCAGCTCGGACAGGCCCCACTCCTACGAGCAGTACTTC
CASSSDRPHSYEQYF
>-|TRBV2|TRBJ1-6|-
TGTGCCAGCAGTGAAGAACACCCCTATAATTCACCCCTCCACTTT
CASSEEHPYNSPLHF
>-|TRBV29-1|TRBJ1-2|-
TGCAGCGTTGCCTCCGGTTCGTATGGCTACACCTTC
CSVASGSYGYTF
>-|TRBV7-9|TRBJ1-3|-
TGTGCCAGCAGCTCAGGGGCAGGAAACACCATATATTTT
CASSSGAGNTIYF
>TRBD1|TRBV15|TRBJ2-2|-
TGTGCCACCAGCAGAGCCTTTAAATACTCGGACAGGGCGAACACCGGGGAGCTGTTTTTT
CATSRAFKYSDRANTGELFF
>TRBD1|TRBV5-6|TRBJ1-5|-
TGTGCCAGCAGCTTGGTACGGGACAGGGAGAGCAATCAGCCCCAGCATTTT
CASSLVRDRESNQPQHF
>TRBD1|TRBV4-1|TRBJ1-5|-
TGCGCCAGCAGCCAAGAACAGGGGGCGCTGAGTCAGCCCCAGCATTTT
CASSQEQGALSQPQHF
>-|TRBV7-9|TRBJ2-1|-
TGTGCCAGGGCGGCCATAGGAGGGAACAATGAGCAGTTCTTC
CARAAIGGNNEQFF
>-|TRBV21-1|TRBJ2-2|-
TGTGCCAGCAGCACGGGAAGGGCGGGGGCCGGGGAGCTGTTTTTT
CASSTGRAGAGELFF
>TRBD1|TRBV7-9|TRBJ2-7|-
TGTGCCAGCAGCTCACAGGGGTTCGAGCAGTACTTC
CASSSQGFEQYF
>-|TRBV25-1|TRBJ1-1|few
TGTGCCAGCAGTGCTGCGGGGGGGGTTTACGAGAACACTGAAGCTTTCTTT
CASSAAGGVYENTEAFF
>-|TRBV30|TRBJ1-1|-
TGTGCCTGGAGTGTACGGGGTCATTTAGCTTTCTTT
CAWSVRGHLAFF
>TRBD2|TRBV30|TRBJ2-5|few
TGTGCCTGGAGCGGGGGACTAGCGGGGGGGGAGACCCAGTACTTC
CAWSGGLAGGETQYF
>-|TRBV7-9|TRBJ1-2|-
TGTGCCAGCAGCTTAGCAGGGAGGGGCTACACCTTC
CASSLAGRGYTF
>-|TRBV9|TRBJ2-1|once
TGTGCCAGCAGCGTAGAGGGGGTTCTCACTGAGCAGTTCTTC
CASSVEGVLTEQFF
>TRBD1|TRBV6-1|TRBJ1-2|-
TGTGCCAGCAGAACCGGGACAGGGGCTAACTATGGCTACACCTTC
CASRTGTGANYGYTF
>-|TRBV27|TRBJ2-7|once
TGTGCCAGCAGCCGCCGGCGGCAGTTAGACGAGCAGTACTTC
CASSRRRQLDEQYF
>-|TRBV28|TRBJ2-7|-
TGTGCCAGCAGTCCCCTAGGAGAGCAGTACTTC
CASSPLGEQYF
>TRBD2|TRBV7-8|TRBJ2-1|-
TGTGCCAGCAGCTTACGCCGGGGGGAAAATCAGTTCTTC
CASSLRRGENQFF
>-|TRBV6-1|TRBJ2-1|-
TGTGCCAGCGATAAGCTGCCCTACAATGAGCAGTTCTTC
CASDKLPYNEQFF
>TRBD2|TRBV6-4|TRBJ2-3|few
TGTGCCAGCAGTGGAGGCACTAGCGGGAGTGTTGATACGCAGTATTTT
CASSGGTSGSVDTQYF
>TRBD1|TRBV2|TRBJ2-1|once
TGTGCCAGCAGTGTCCGCGACAGGGGGCAGAATGAGCAGTTCTTC
CASSVRDRGQNEQFF
>-|TRBV29-1|TRBJ2-7|few
TGCAGCGTTGTCAGTCTCGACGAGCAGTACTTC
CSVVSLDEQYF
>TRBD2|TRBV11-2|TRBJ2-1|few
TGTGCCAGCAGCTTAGATGGGACTAGCGCGAGCTCCTACAATGAGCAGTTCTTC
CASSLDGTSASSYNEQFF
>-|TRBV27|TRBJ2-1|-
TGTGCCAGCAGTTGGTCAGGCTACAATGAGCAGTTCTTC
CASSWSGYNEQFF
>TRBD2|TRBV5-1|TRBJ2-1|-
TGCGCCAGCAGCTCAGGGGGACAGCGGGGGGGCGGTGAGCAGTTCTTC
CASSSGGQRGGGEQFF
>TRBD1|TRBV2|TRBJ1-2|-
TGTGCCAGCAGTGAATATTCACCAGGGGGAGGATATGGCTACACCTTC
CASSEYSPGGGYGYTF
>-|TRBV30|TRBJ1-4|-
TGTGCCTGGGACGGGGGGGTTAATGAAAAACTGTTTTTT
CAWDGGVNEKLFF
>TRBD2|TRBV5-1|TRBJ2-7|-
TGCGCCAGCAGCTTGCGGACTAGCGGGAGGGCCGCCTACGAGCAGTACTTC
CASSLRTSGRAAYEQYF
>TRBD1|TRBV7-9|TRBJ2-1|few
TGTGCCAGCAGCTTCGGGACAGGGTATGATGAGCAGTTCTTC
CASSFGTGYDEQFF
>-|TRBV19|TRBJ1-1|-
TGTGCCAGTAGCTCCCCTCCCAGAGGAGTGGGCACTGAAGCTTTCTTT
CASSSPPRGVGTEAFF
>TRBD2|TRBV5-4|TRBJ2-1|few
TGTGCCAGCAGCTTGGATCCGGGAGGTTACAATGAGCAGTTCTTC
CASSLDPGGYNEQFF
>-|TRBV28|TRBJ2-7|-
TGTGCCAGCAGATCGAGAAGGGGAGGATTTGACGAGCAGTACTTC
CASRSRRGGFDEQYF
>-|TRBV6-5|TRBJ1-1|-
TGTGCCAGCACTCAGAGCGGGGAAGCTTTCTTT
CASTQSGEAFF
>TRBD1|TRBV5-6|TRBJ1-4|-
TGTGCCAGCAGCTTGGCCGAACAGGGGTATGAAAAACTGTTTTTT
CASSLAEQGYEKLFF
>-|TRBV2|TRBJ1-2|-
TGTGCCAGCAGTGAAGCCAGGGAAGTTGGCTACACCTTC
CASSEAREVGYTF
>TRBD1|TRBV5-1|TRBJ1-1|few
TGCGCCAGCAGCTCAAACGGACAGGGAACTGAAGCTTTCTTT
CASSSNGQGTEAFF
>TRBD1|TRBV7-9|TRBJ1-2|few
TGTGCCAGCAGCTTCGGCGACAGGGGCGATGGCTACACCTTC
CASSFGDRGDGYTF
>TRBD1|TRBV25-1|TRBJ2-5|-
TGTGCCAGCAGTCTGGACAGGGGAGTTCAAGAGACCCAGTACTTC
CASSLDRGVQETQYF
>TRBD1|TRBV7-9|TRBJ1-1|few
TGTGCCAGCAGCTCATCAGGGGGGAGCACTGAAGCTTTCTTT
CASSSSGGSTEAFF